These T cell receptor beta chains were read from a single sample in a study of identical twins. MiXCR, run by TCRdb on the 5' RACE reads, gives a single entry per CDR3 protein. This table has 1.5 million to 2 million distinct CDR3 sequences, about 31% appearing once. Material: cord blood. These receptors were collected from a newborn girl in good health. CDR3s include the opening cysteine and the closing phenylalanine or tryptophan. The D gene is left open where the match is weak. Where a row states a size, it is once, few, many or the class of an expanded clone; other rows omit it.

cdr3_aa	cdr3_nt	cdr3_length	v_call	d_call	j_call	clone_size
CASSLELGREGFTSYNEQFF	TGCGCCAGCAGCTTGGAGTTGGGGCGGGAGGGCTTCACATCCTACAATGAGCAGTTCTTC	20	TRBV5-1	TRBD2	TRBJ2-1	few
CSARQAYYGYTF	TGCAGTGCGAGACAGGCTTACTATGGCTACACCTTC	12	TRBV20-1	-	TRBJ1-2	-
CASSLNRPGGNEQFF	TGTGCCAGCAGCTTAAACAGGCCTGGCGGGAATGAGCAGTTCTTC	15	TRBV11-2	-	TRBJ2-1	-
CATSGISVSYNEQFF	TGTGCCACCAGTGGGATTAGCGTCTCCTACAATGAGCAGTTCTTC	15	TRBV24-1	-	TRBJ2-1	-
CASSKNDRGTEQYF	TGTGCCAGCAGCAAAAACGACAGGGGGACCGAGCAGTACTTC	14	TRBV21-1	-	TRBJ2-7	-
CSAQVAGSYNEQFF	TGCAGTGCTCAGGTAGCGGGGTCCTACAATGAGCAGTTCTTC	14	TRBV20-1	TRBD2	TRBJ2-1	-
CSARAWGYEQYF	TGCAGTGCTAGAGCCTGGGGTTACGAGCAGTACTTC	12	TRBV20-1	-	TRBJ2-7	few
CATRTSTDTQYF	TGTGCCACTAGGACTAGCACAGATACGCAGTATTTT	12	TRBV6-5	-	TRBJ2-3	-
CSARVWTSNTEAFF	TGCAGTGCTAGAGTTTGGACGTCGAACACTGAAGCTTTCTTT	14	TRBV20-1	-	TRBJ1-1	once
CASSLQGLAGVYEQYF	TGTGCCAGCAGCTTACAAGGACTAGCGGGAGTCTACGAGCAGTACTTC	16	TRBV7-6	TRBD2	TRBJ2-7	few
CASSLGLDQQFF	TGCGCCAGCAGCTTGGGACTGGACCAGCAGTTCTTC	12	TRBV5-1	-	TRBJ2-1	few
CASSLGAQGNYGYTF	TGCGCCAGCAGCTTGGGGGCCCAGGGGAACTATGGCTACACCTTC	15	TRBV5-1	-	TRBJ1-2	few
CASSSYPGSSYTDTQYF	TGTGCCAGCAGTTCATACCCCGGGTCCTCCTACACAGATACGCAGTATTTT	17	TRBV28	-	TRBJ2-3	once
CSVEDDSLAINEQFF	TGCAGCGTTGAAGATGATTCCCTAGCGATAAATGAGCAGTTCTTC	15	TRBV29-1	-	TRBJ2-1	-
CASSSIDAATNEKLFF	TGTGCCAGCAGCTCGATAGACGCGGCAACTAATGAAAAACTGTTTTTT	16	TRBV7-8	-	TRBJ1-4	-
CSVYRGWDGYTF	TGCAGCGTTTACAGGGGCTGGGATGGCTACACCTTC	12	TRBV29-1	TRBD1	TRBJ1-2	few
CASSLGAGKYNEQYF	TGCGCCAGCAGCTTGGGGGCAGGGAAATACAATGAGCAGTACTTC	15	TRBV5-1	-	TRBJ2-7	-
CATGAGGSGELFF	TGTGCCACCGGTGCGGGGGGGTCCGGGGAGCTGTTTTTT	13	TRBV24-1	TRBD2	TRBJ2-2	-
CASSQTPAEQFF	TGTGCCAGCAGCCAGACTCCGGCTGAGCAGTTCTTC	12	TRBV6-6	-	TRBJ2-1	-
CASSPWQVSTYEQYF	TGTGCCAGCAGCCCCTGGCAGGTTTCTACCTACGAGCAGTACTTC	15	TRBV7-9	-	TRBJ2-7	few
CASTPFNRDGYTF	TGTGCCAGCACTCCCTTCAACAGGGATGGCTACACCTTC	13	TRBV28	-	TRBJ1-2	-
CASSPSTSGKTEQYF	TGTGCCAGCAGTCCTTCGACTAGCGGGAAAACTGAGCAGTACTTC	15	TRBV6-2/TRBV6-3	TRBD2	TRBJ2-7	few
CASSEGLAGGIIYNEQFF	TGCGCCAGCAGTGAGGGACTAGCGGGGGGTATTATATACAATGAGCAGTTCTTC	18	TRBV10-2	TRBD2	TRBJ2-1	-
CSARGTGAQPQHF	TGCAGTGCTAGGGGGACAGGGGCTCAGCCCCAGCATTTT	13	TRBV20-1	TRBD1	TRBJ1-5	few
CASSQDWGTITGELFF	TGTGCCAGCAGCCAAGATTGGGGGACGATCACCGGGGAGCTGTTTTTT	16	TRBV4-2	-	TRBJ2-2	-
CASSYTGTVSNEQLF	TGTGCCAGCAGTTACACCGGGACAGTGTCGAATGAGCAGTTATTC	15	TRBV6-5	TRBD1	TRBJ2-1	-
CASRGAPGGSYNSPLHF	TGTGCCAGCAGGGGGGCCCCAGGGGGATCCTATAATTCACCCCTCCACTTT	17	TRBV6-1	TRBD1	TRBJ1-6	few
CSASSGGPGYF	TGCAGTGCTAGTTCTGGGGGGCCAGGGTACTTC	11	TRBV20-1	-	TRBJ2-5	few
CASSFFPTGATEAFF	TGTGCCAGCAGTTTTTTCCCCACAGGGGCCACTGAAGCTTTCTTT	15	TRBV12-3/TRBV12-4	TRBD1	TRBJ1-1	-
CASSYPQGPSDNSPLHF	TGTGCCAGCAGTTACCCACAGGGCCCGAGCGATAATTCACCCCTCCACTTT	17	TRBV6-6	-	TRBJ1-6	-
CASSLSWVQSSYNSPLHF	TGTGCCAGCAGCTTAAGTTGGGTACAGAGCTCCTATAATTCACCCCTCCACTTT	18	TRBV7-2	-	TRBJ1-6	-
CSARDLVSGGVGQETQYF	TGCAGTGCTAGAGATCTCGTTAGCGGGGGGGTAGGGCAAGAGACCCAGTACTTC	18	TRBV20-1	TRBD2	TRBJ2-5	-
CASSSRTSESGNIQYF	TGTGCCAGCAGCTCGCGGACTAGCGAGTCGGGGAACATTCAGTACTTC	16	TRBV12-3/TRBV12-4	TRBD2	TRBJ2-4	few
CASSQQGRLNYGYTF	TGTGCCAGCAGCCAACAGGGACGGTTAAACTATGGCTACACCTTC	15	TRBV3-1	-	TRBJ1-2	few
CASSQPLAVNTGELFF	TGCGCCAGCAGCCAGCCTCTAGCGGTGAACACCGGGGAGCTGTTTTTT	16	TRBV4-1	TRBD2	TRBJ2-2	few
CASSEYGADTQYF	TGTGCCAGCAGTGAATATGGAGCAGATACGCAGTATTTT	13	TRBV25-1	-	TRBJ2-3	few
CASSPTGVTEAFF	TGTGCCAGCAGTCCCACAGGGGTCACTGAAGCTTTCTTT	13	TRBV27	TRBD1	TRBJ1-1	few
CSARGRALGTGELFF	TGCAGTGCTAGGGGGAGGGCCCTCGGCACCGGGGAGCTGTTTTTT	15	TRBV20-1	TRBD2	TRBJ2-2	-
CASSESGRVTQPQHF	TGTGCCAGCAGTGAATCCGGACGCGTAACTCAGCCCCAGCATTTT	15	TRBV25-1	-	TRBJ1-5	few
CASRPECLGTEAFF	TGTGCCAGCAGGCCCGAGTGTCTAGGAACTGAAGCTTTCTTT	14	TRBV6-5	-	TRBJ1-1	once
CASSPLAGTGAHGTQYF	TGTGCCAGCAGTCCTCTAGCCGGGACAGGGGCCCATGGGACCCAGTACTTC	17	TRBV6-1	TRBD1	TRBJ2-5	-
CASSIPNRYPTGANVLTF	TGTGCCAGTAGTATCCCCAACAGGTATCCCACTGGGGCCAACGTCCTGACTTTC	18	TRBV19	-	TRBJ2-6	few
CASSSQVTSGRNPDEQYF	TGTGCCAGCAGCTCCCAAGTGACTAGCGGGAGGAATCCGGACGAGCAGTACTTC	18	TRBV7-8	TRBD2	TRBJ2-7	few
CASSLGGYF	TGTGCCAGCAGCTTAGGAGGGTATTTT	9	TRBV7-2	-	TRBJ2-3	-
CASSLTTGTGYEQYF	TGTGCCAGCAGCTTAACGACAGGGACGGGCTACGAGCAGTACTTC	15	TRBV7-2	TRBD1	TRBJ2-7	-
CASSPQGSVGREQYF	TGTGCCAGCAGTCCCCAGGGATCGGTGGGACGCGAGCAGTACTTC	15	TRBV27	-	TRBJ2-7	-
CASSSARAGGPYNEQFF	TGCGCCAGCAGCTCAGCCCGAGCGGGGGGACCCTACAATGAGCAGTTCTTC	17	TRBV5-1	TRBD2	TRBJ2-1	few
CASSLGYTNYGYTF	TGTGCCAGCAGCTTAGGGTACACCAACTATGGCTACACCTTC	14	TRBV7-9	-	TRBJ1-2	-
CASSPFDTHEQYF	TGTGCCAGCAGCCCCTTCGACACCCACGAGCAGTACTTC	13	TRBV21-1	-	TRBJ2-7	-
CSARDPGKGGYTF	TGCAGTGCTAGAGATCCCGGTAAAGGAGGCTACACCTTC	13	TRBV20-1	-	TRBJ1-2	few
CSARDAGKAFF	TGCAGTGCTAGAGATGCCGGGAAAGCTTTCTTT	11	TRBV20-1	-	TRBJ1-1	-
CATSSGTGALRSNVLTF	TGTGCCACCAGCAGCGGCACAGGGGCCTTGCGGTCCAACGTCCTGACTTTC	17	TRBV15	TRBD1	TRBJ2-6	-
CSARDWRYEQFF	TGCAGTGCTAGAGATTGGCGGTATGAGCAGTTCTTC	12	TRBV20-1	-	TRBJ2-1	-
CAIRLAGGGHNEQFF	TGTGCCATCAGACTAGCGGGAGGCGGCCACAATGAGCAGTTCTTC	15	TRBV2	TRBD2	TRBJ2-1	-
CASSRDRGGPYEQYF	TGTGCCAGCAGCAGGGACAGGGGCGGCCCCTACGAGCAGTACTTC	15	TRBV12-3/TRBV12-4	TRBD1	TRBJ2-7	few